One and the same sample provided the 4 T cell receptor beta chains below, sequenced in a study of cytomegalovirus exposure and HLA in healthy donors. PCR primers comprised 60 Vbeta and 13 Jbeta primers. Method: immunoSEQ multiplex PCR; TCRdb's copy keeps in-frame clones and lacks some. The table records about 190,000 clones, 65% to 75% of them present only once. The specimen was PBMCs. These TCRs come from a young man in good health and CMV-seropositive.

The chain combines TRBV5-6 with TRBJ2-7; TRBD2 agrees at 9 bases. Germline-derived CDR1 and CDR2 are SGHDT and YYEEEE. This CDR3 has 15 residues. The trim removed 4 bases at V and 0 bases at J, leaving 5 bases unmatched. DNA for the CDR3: TGTGCCAGCAGCCCACTAGCGGGCGCCTCCTACGAGCAGTACTTC. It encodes CASSPLAGASYEQYF.

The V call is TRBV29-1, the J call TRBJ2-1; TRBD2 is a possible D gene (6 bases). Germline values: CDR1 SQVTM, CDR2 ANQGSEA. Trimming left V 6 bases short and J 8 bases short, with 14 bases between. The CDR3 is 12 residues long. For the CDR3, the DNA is TGCAGCGTCGGTAGGAGGGGCGATGAGCAGTTCTTC. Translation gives CSVGRRGDEQFF.

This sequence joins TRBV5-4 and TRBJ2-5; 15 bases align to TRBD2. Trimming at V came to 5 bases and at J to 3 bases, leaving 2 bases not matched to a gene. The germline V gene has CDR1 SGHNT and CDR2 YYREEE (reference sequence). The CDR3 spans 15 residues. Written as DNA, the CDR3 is TGTGCCAGCAGTCGGACTAGCGGGAGGGAAGAGACCCAGTACTTC. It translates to CASSRTSGREETQYF. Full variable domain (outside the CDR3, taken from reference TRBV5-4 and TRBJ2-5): ETGVTQSPTHLIKTRGQQVTLRCSSQSGHNTVSWYQQALGQGPQFIFQYYREEENGRGNFPPRFSGLQFPNYSSELNVNALELDDSALYLCASSRTSGREETQYFGPGTRLLVL.

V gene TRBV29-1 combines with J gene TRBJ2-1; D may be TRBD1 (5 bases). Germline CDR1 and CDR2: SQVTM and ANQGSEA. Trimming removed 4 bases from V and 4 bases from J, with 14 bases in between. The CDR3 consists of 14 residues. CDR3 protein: CSVGRQGTYNEQFF. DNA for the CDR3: TGCAGCGTTGGGCGGCAGGGAACGTACAATGAGCAGTTCTTC.